This T cell receptor beta chain was identified during a study of T cell repertoires in cytomegalovirus infection. Across the whole study: Public TCR beta signature analysis indicated the presence of both CMV infection and matching HLA type.

In this sample, this clonotype turned up many times. What it binds is not known. TCRdb used MiXCR to reprocess the reads, holding one entry per CDR3 protein. The repertoire includes about 770,000 distinct CDR3 sequences, approximately 32% of them detected once, and about an eighth sits in the top ten. The CDR3 length is 15 residues. The germline V and J ends were trimmed by 7 bases and 3 bases, with 18 bases remaining between them. Germline values: CDR1 LGHNA, CDR2 YNFKEQ. General study results and limits: Public TCR beta family frequency separated CMV-and-HLA carriers, including in an independent cohort.

The chain links TRBV4-2 to TRBJ1-2, with D tentatively TRBD1 (6 bases). Material: cultured CD8+ T cells from PBMCs, obtained from culture after CMV antigen stimulation. The receptor comes from a human donor in good health (CMV status not recorded). Some clones in this sample may be carry-over from other donors' samples. The CDR3 loop is CASTLGAGVDYGYTF. The CDR3 bases are TGTGCCAGCACCCTAGGGGCAGGGGTAGACTATGGCTACACCTTC.